This T cell receptor beta chain was obtained from a study of shared clonotypes between healthy human individuals. Study-wide context: Sampling drew on donors who were a couple of women and a few men aged 18 to 49. Overall study findings and caveats: Sharing across several donors was seen in 4% to 6.5% of naive CD4 clonotypes. Clonotypes which were not shared had lower generation probabilities than clonotypes that all four donors shared.

The CDR3 has 15 amino acids. V lost 5 bases to trimming and J lost 1 base, with 11 bases between them. Per the germline V gene, CDR1 is MDHEN and CDR2 is SYDVKM. In the case of this clone: The antigen is unknown.

Naive CD8 populations comprised CD45RO-negative cells positively selected for CCR7, excluding terminally differentiated effector memory CD45RA+ cells. Profiled with immunoSEQ multiplex PCR; TCRdb holds only in-frame clones, not every one. The sample holds millions of clones, about 95% seen once. The TCR comes from a young man in good health. The chain links TRBV28 to TRBJ2-2; tentatively, D is TRBD1 (6 bases). The sample comprised naive CD8+ T cells sorted from blood. CDR3 sequence reads: CASSLLQGNTGELFF. For the CDR3, the DNA is TGTGCCAGCAGTCTTTTACAGGGGAACACCGGGGAGCTGTTTTTT. Drawing the rest from reference TRBV28 and TRBJ2-2, the complete variable domain is DVKVTQSSRYLVKRTGEKVFLECVQDMDHENMFWYRQDPGLGLRLIYFSYDVKMKEKGDIPEGYSVSREKKERFSLILESASTNQTSMYLCASSLLQGNTGELFFGEGSRLTVL.